This TCR beta chain was found in a study of blood T cell repertoires in COVID-19. Germline values: CDR1 MDHEN, CDR2 SYDVKM. CDR3 length: 17 amino acids. V shed 5 bases and J shed 4 bases, with 21 bases lying between them. Generated by immunoSEQ multiplex PCR, the TCRdb table keeps only in-frame clones and is missing some. The table includes 100,000 to 150,000 clones, around four fifths detected once. The chain links TRBV28 to TRBJ2-1, with a weak D call TRBD2 (6 bases). The sample taken for sequencing was peripheral blood. The clonotype originates from a man at least 80 years old with active or convalescent COVID-19. The CDR3 DNA reads TGTGCCAGCAGTCAAACCGGGGACTCGCCCCGATACAATGAGCAGTTCTTC. This encodes CASSQTGDSPRYNEQFF. Full variable domain (remainder filled in from reference TRBV28 and TRBJ2-1): DVKVTQSSRYLVKRTGEKVFLECVQDMDHENMFWYRQDPGLGLRLIYFSYDVKMKEKGDIPEGYSVSREKKERFSLILESASTNQTSMYLCASSQTGDSPRYNEQFFGPGTRLTVL.